The rows below give T cell receptor beta chains drawn from one sample of a study of shared clonotypes between healthy human individuals. TCRdb's table, derived via immunoSEQ multiplex PCR, lists solely in-frame clones and lacks some. The repertoire consists of 1 million to 1.2 million clones, with approximately 75% occurring once and the leading ten covering more than 0.85%. The sequencing sample was made of memory CD4+ T cells from PBMCs. All receptors come from a man between 18 and 35 years old in good health. Some clones in this sample may be carry-over from other donors' samples. CDR3s include the opening cysteine and the closing phenylalanine or tryptophan. The order of the fields is J gene, V gene, D gene, clone size, CDR3 protein, CDR3 DNA. A D gene is named only where the DNA matches it firmly. Clone size is shown for a subset of rows, as once, few, many or a class of expanded clone.

J: TRBJ2-4; V: TRBV5-1; D: TRBD1; size: -; CDR3: CASSLGDRGQNIQYF; DNA: TGCGCCAGCAGCTTGGGGGACAGGGGCCAAAACATTCAGTACTTC
J: TRBJ1-1; V: TRBV6-1; D: TRBD1; size: many; CDR3: CASRGQGDTEAFF; DNA: TGTGCCAGCAGGGGACAGGGTGACACTGAAGCTTTCTTT
J: TRBJ2-4; V: TRBV5-1; D: -; size: once; CDR3: CASSLAGEENIQYF; DNA: TGCGCCAGCAGCTTGGCGGGGGAAGAGAACATTCAGTACTTC
J: TRBJ2-1; V: TRBV13; D: -; size: -; CDR3: CASSSPRAGSYNEQFF; DNA: TGTGCCAGCAGCTCCCCGAGGGCGGGATCCTACAATGAGCAGTTCTTC
J: TRBJ2-7; V: TRBV2; D: -; size: -; CDR3: CASRKDTTLYEQYF; DNA: TGTGCCAGCAGGAAAGACACGACCCTATACGAGCAGTACTTC
J: TRBJ1-1; V: TRBV2; D: -; size: -; CDR3: CASISDRNTEAFF; DNA: TGTGCCAGCATCTCAGACCGTAACACTGAAGCTTTCTTT
J: TRBJ2-2; V: TRBV19; D: -; size: -; CDR3: CASNLVNTGELFF; DNA: TGTGCCAGTAATTTGGTTAACACCGGGGAGCTGTTTTTT
J: TRBJ2-3; V: TRBV9; D: TRBD1; size: -; CDR3: CASSPRQGGTDTQYF; DNA: TGTGCCAGCAGCCCCCGACAGGGGGGCACAGATACGCAGTATTTT
J: TRBJ1-2; V: TRBV28; D: TRBD1; size: -; CDR3: CASAPPDRVFYLGYTF; DNA: TGTGCCAGCGCCCCCCCGGACAGGGTTTTTTATCTTGGCTACACCTTC
J: TRBJ2-5; V: TRBV7-9; D: TRBD2; size: -; CDR3: CASSFRLAGGQQETQYF; DNA: TGTGCCAGCAGCTTTCGACTAGCGGGAGGCCAGCAAGAGACCCAGTACTTC
J: TRBJ1-6; V: TRBV18; D: TRBD1; size: many; CDR3: CASSSDRVPSSPLHF; DNA: TGTGCCAGCTCATCCGACAGGGTCCCGTCTTCACCCCTCCACTTT
J: TRBJ1-2; V: TRBV18; D: -; size: -; CDR3: CASSLGVGNGYTF; DNA: TGTGCCAGCTCACTCGGGGTAGGGAATGGCTACACCTTC
J: TRBJ1-4; V: TRBV28; D: -; size: -; CDR3: CASSKIGRINEKLFF; DNA: TGTGCCAGCAGCAAGATCGGACGGATTAATGAAAAACTGTTTTTT
J: TRBJ1-5; V: TRBV7-9; D: -; size: few; CDR3: CASSFLGSNQPQHF; DNA: TGTGCCAGCAGCTTCCTGGGGAGCAATCAGCCCCAGCATTTT
J: TRBJ2-7; V: TRBV29-1; D: -; size: once; CDR3: CSVVIFLGTGSRNEQYF; DNA: TGCAGCGTTGTAATTTTCTTAGGAACAGGGTCGAGAAACGAGCAGTACTTC
J: TRBJ2-2; V: TRBV5-1; D: -; size: -; CDR3: CASTQGTNTGELFF; DNA: TGCGCCAGCACCCAGGGAACGAACACCGGGGAGCTGTTTTTT